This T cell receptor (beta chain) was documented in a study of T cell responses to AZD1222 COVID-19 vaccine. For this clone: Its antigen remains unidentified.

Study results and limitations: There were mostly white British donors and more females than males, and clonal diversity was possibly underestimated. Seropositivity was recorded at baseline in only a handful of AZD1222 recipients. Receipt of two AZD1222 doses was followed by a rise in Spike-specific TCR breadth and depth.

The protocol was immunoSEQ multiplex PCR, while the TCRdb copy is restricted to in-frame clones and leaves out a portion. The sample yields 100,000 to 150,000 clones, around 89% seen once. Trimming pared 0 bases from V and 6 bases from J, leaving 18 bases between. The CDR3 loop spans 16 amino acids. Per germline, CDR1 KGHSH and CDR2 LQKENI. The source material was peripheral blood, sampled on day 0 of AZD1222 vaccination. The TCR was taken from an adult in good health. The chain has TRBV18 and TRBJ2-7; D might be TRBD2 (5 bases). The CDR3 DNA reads TGTGCCAGCTCACCACCGAGCGCCGGGATCTCGGGCGAGCAGTACTTC. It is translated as CASSPPSAGISGEQYF.